This T cell receptor beta chain was observed in a study of blood T cell repertoires in COVID-19. Measured with immunoSEQ multiplex PCR; TCRdb has only the in-frame clones, and not every one. The sample holds 300,000 or so clones, roughly 87% seen once. V shed 3 bases and J 7 bases; nucleotides not matched to a gene: 17. Germline CDR1 reads GTSNPN; CDR2 reads SVGIG (reference sequence). This CDR3 comprises 16 residues. The chain uses TRBV30 and TRBJ2-5; 7 bases fit TRBD2. The sequencing input was PBMCs or T cells enriched from blood (not recorded which). This TCR derives from a woman under 40 who had recovered from COVID-19. Here the CDR3 reads CAWRLNRDYSLGTQYF. The CDR3 bases are TGTGCCTGGAGGCTAAACCGGGACTATTCCTTGGGGACCCAGTACTTC.